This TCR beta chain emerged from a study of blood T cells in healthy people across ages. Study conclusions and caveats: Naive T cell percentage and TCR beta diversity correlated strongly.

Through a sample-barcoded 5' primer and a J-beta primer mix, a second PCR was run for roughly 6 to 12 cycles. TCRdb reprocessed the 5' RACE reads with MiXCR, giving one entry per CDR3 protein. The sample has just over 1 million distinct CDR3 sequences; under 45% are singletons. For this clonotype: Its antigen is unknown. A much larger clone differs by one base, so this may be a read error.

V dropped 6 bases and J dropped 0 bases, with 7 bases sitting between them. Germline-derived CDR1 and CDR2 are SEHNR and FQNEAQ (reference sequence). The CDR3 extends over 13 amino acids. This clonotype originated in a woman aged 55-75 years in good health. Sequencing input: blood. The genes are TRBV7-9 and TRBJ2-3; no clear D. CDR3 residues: CASRPPSTDTQYF. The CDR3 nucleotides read TGTGCCAGCAGACCTCCTAGCACAGATACGCAGTATTTT.